The subject of this entry is one T cell receptor (beta chain). The record originates from a study of PD-L1 blockade in urothelial cancer. Whole-study context: Tumor samples were found to contain a median of 1,402 T cells.

Germline-derived CDR1 and CDR2 are LNHDA and SQIVND (reference sequence). V was cut by 9 bases and J by 3 bases, with 11 bases left in between. This CDR3 spans 12 amino acids. The authors spiked synthetic TCR analog templates into each PCR. TCRdb's copy holds only in-frame clones and misses some; the assay was immunoSEQ multiplex PCR. The sample lists 35,000 or so clones; roughly 36% were seen once. The origin of this receptor is a man aged 55-75 years with urothelial cancer. This rearrangement joins TRBV19 to TRBJ1-1, with D possibly being TRBD1 (6 bases). This sample comprised tumor tissue, obtained before atezolizumab (anti-PD-L1) treatment. The CDR3 reads CAREGGHTEAFF. CDR3 in DNA: TGTGCCAGGGAGGGGGGGCACACTGAAGCTTTCTTT.